The clone carrying this T cell receptor (beta chain) was seen just once. This sample is drawn from a study of technical replicates of blood from a few donors. Per the germline V gene, CDR1 is MDHEN and CDR2 is SYDVKM. The CDR3 length is 16 residues. V lost 5 bases and J lost 6; bases outside the gene matches: 7. Sequenced by immunoSEQ multiplex PCR; TCRdb stores in-frame clones only, minus some. The table lists about 70,000 clones, 95% to 98% of them singletons. The TCR comes from a human donor in good health. Sequencing input: T cells isolated from PBMCs. J is TRBJ2-3 and V is TRBV28, with 14 bases matching TRBD2. CDR3 sequence reads: CASSPRLAGGSDTQYF. The CDR3 DNA sequence: TGTGCCAGCAGTCCAAGACTAGCGGGAGGGTCTGATACGCAGTATTTT.